The 9 T cell receptor beta chains given below trace back to one sample, sequenced in a study of cytomegalovirus exposure and HLA in healthy donors. Primers included in the PCR were 60 Vbeta and 13 Jbeta primers. The assay was immunoSEQ multiplex PCR, and TCRdb's table has in-frame clones only and misses some. The table shows fewer than 200,000 clones, with about 82% occurring only once. The sequenced sample consisted of PBMCs. The receptors here all came from a female donor in good health and CMV-seronegative.

The chain employs TRBV15 and TRBJ1-3, with D hard to call. The CDR3 consists of 14 residues. V was cut by 8 bases and J by 0 bases, with 11 bases left in between. Per the germline V gene, CDR1 is LNHNV and CDR2 is YYDKDF (reference sequence). The DNA of the CDR3 is TGTGCCACCTGTAATAGGAGCTCTGGAAACACCATATATTTT. Its protein product is CATCNRSSGNTIYF.

V and J are TRBV11-2 and TRBJ2-3, with 7 bases matching TRBD2. V shed 8 bases and J 0 bases; nucleotides not matched to a gene: 14. The CDR3 has 17 residues. Germline CDR1 SGHAT, CDR2 FQNNGV. This CDR3 reads CASPLPVAGVSTDTQYF. The CDR3 DNA sequence: TGTGCCAGCCCCCTCCCCGTTGCGGGGGTTAGCACAGATACGCAGTATTTT.

V is TRBV7-3 and J is TRBJ2-1, with a possible D match to TRBD2 (7 bases). V was pared by 4 bases and J by 7 bases, with 17 bases between. Per germline, CDR1 SGHTA and CDR2 FQGTGA. The CDR3 is made up of 15 amino acids. The CDR3 loop reads CASSSLLGGGNEQFF. The CDR3 DNA is TGTGCCAGCAGCTCCCTACTAGGGGGAGGGAATGAGCAGTTCTTC. Based on the CDR3 plus reference TRBV7-3 and TRBJ2-1, the full variable domain is GAGVSQTPSNKVTEKGKYVELRCDPISGHTALYWYRQSLGQGPEFLIYFQGTGAADDSGLPNDRFFAVRPEGSVSTLKIQRTERGDSAVYLCASSSLLGGGNEQFFGPGTRLTVL.

The DNA of the CDR3 is TGTGCCAGCAGCTCCTCAGATCAAGAGACCCAGTACTTC. Encoded protein: CASSSSDQETQYF. The rearrangement uses TRBV7-3 and TRBJ2-5, with D uncertain. Trimming pared 4 bases from V and 2 bases from J, leaving 8 bases between. CDR3 size: 13 residues. The germline gives CDR1 SGHTA, CDR2 FQGTGA.

The rearrangement uses TRBV28 and TRBJ1-5; TRBD1 matches at 7 bases. This CDR3 spans 17 amino acids. Germline CDR1 MDHEN, CDR2 SYDVKM. V lost 7 bases to trimming and J lost 6 bases; unmatched junction nucleotides: 18. CDR3: CASTSRGQPGRGQPQHF. CDR3 coding DNA: TGTGCCAGCACCTCCCGGGGACAGCCTGGCCGTGGTCAGCCCCAGCATTTT. Based on the CDR3 plus reference TRBV28 and TRBJ1-5, the full variable domain is DVKVTQSSRYLVKRTGEKVFLECVQDMDHENMFWYRQDPGLGLRLIYFSYDVKMKEKGDIPEGYSVSREKKERFSLILESASTNQTSMYLCASTSRGQPGRGQPQHFGDGTRLSIL.

This chain links TRBV28 with TRBJ2-1, with a weak D call TRBD2 (6 bases). The CDR3 has 15 amino acids. Trimming stripped 2 bases from V and 5 bases from J, with 13 bases between. Looked up from germline, CDR1 is MDHEN and CDR2 is SYDVKM. CDR3 in DNA: TGTGCCAGCAGTTTAGGGCGGGACGGGAACAATGAGCAGTTCTTC. Translating it yields CASSLGRDGNNEQFF.

The rearrangement joins TRBV5-1 to TRBJ2-2; D perhaps matches TRBD2 (6 bases). V was trimmed by 7 bases and J by 2 bases, leaving 12 bases between them. The germline gives CDR1 SGHRS, CDR2 YFSETQ. The CDR3 spans 14 residues. Here the CDR3 reads CASGGALNTGELFF. For the CDR3, the DNA is TGCGCCAGCGGAGGGGCACTAAACACCGGGGAGCTGTTTTTT. Full variable domain (outside the CDR3, taken from reference TRBV5-1 and TRBJ2-2): KAGVTQTPRYLIKTRGQQVTLSCSPISGHRSVSWYQQTPGQGLQFLFEYFSETQRNKGNFPGRFSGRQFSNSRSEMNVSTLELGDSALYLCASGGALNTGELFFGEGSRLTVL.

CDR3 bases: TGTGCCAGCACCCAGGGACAGGGCTCCTATAATTCACCCCTCCACTTT. Its translation is CASTQGQGSYNSPLHF. The chain carries TRBV7-2 and TRBJ1-6, with 9 bases fitting TRBD1. Germline values: CDR1 SGHTA, CDR2 FQGNSA. The CDR3 runs 16 residues. The J segment lost 0 bases and the V segment lost 7 bases, leaving 4 bases of the junction unmatched.

Note on this clone: The same CDR3 arises from other DNA sequences in this sample as well. The V gene is TRBV5-1, the J gene TRBJ1-1; D is possibly TRBD1 (6 bases). Looked up from germline, CDR1 is SGHRS and CDR2 is YFSETQ. The V gene lost 0 bases and the J gene lost 0 bases, with 9 bases spanning the gap. This CDR3 contains 15 residues. CDR3 protein: CASSLVAGVNTEAFF. CDR3 DNA sequence: TGCGCCAGCAGCTTGGTGGCAGGGGTGAACACTGAAGCTTTCTTT.